The rows below give T cell receptor beta chains drawn from one sample of a study of shared clonotypes between healthy human individuals. Clones were read by immunoSEQ multiplex PCR, and TCRdb kept only the in-frame ones, dropping some. The table has 2.3 million or so clones, 85% to 95% seen once; the top ten hold approximately 0.4%. What was sequenced was naive CD4+ T cells from PBMCs. All receptors derive from a man aged 18 to 30 in good health. Some clones in this sample may be carry-over from other donors' samples. Each CDR3 is given without its conserved first and last residue. The size field is filled for only some rows; it gives once, few, many or a size class.

v_gene,abundance,CDR3aa
TRBV11-1,.,ASSTPGVAF
TRBV29-1,once,SVASDRGNTEAF
TRBV5-4,.,ASSHPADPPVGQY
TRBV7-8,once,ASSRQPLNTEAF
TRBV5-5,.,ASSFDRVTGELF
TRBV2,once,ASSETGGYEKLF
TRBV7-8,.,ASSPRGRARGYGYT
TRBV19,.,ASRGQNLYGYT
TRBV10-3,.,AIRGTGGVYGYT
TRBV5-6,.,ASSSNKQGREKLF
TRBV5-4,.,ASSLGDGTYEQY
TRBV7-2,.,ASSSIRGTEAF